Presented here are 9 T cell receptor beta chains from one specimen sequenced in a study of human T cells and chemical hapten exposure. TCRdb redid the calling of the 5' RACE reads with MiXCR, one entry per CDR3 protein. The data contain about 140,000 distinct CDR3 sequences, 4.1% of them singletons. Unfractionated whole blood was the source of the extracted total RNA. The receptors come from a female donor in good health.

This clonotype was seen repeatedly, ten times or more. The chain joins TRBV28 to TRBJ1-1; D uncertain. Trimming cost V 5 bases and J 8 bases, with 15 bases left between them. The CDR3 is 13 residues long. Germline V CDR1 and CDR2: MDHEN, SYDVKM. The DNA for the CDR3 is TGTGCCAGCAGTCCAAACTCCCCACAGGAAGCTTTCTTT. Translated, it gives CASSPNSPQEAFF.

Turning to this clonotype: A clone one base away is much larger, so this may be a read error. The chain uses TRBV7-9 and TRBJ2-1; D is unresolved. Germline assignment: CDR1 SEHNR and CDR2 FQNEAQ (reference sequence). This CDR3 has 15 residues. V was clipped by 6 bases and J by 4 bases, with 16 bases between them. The CDR3 DNA follows: TGTGCCAGCAGTCCAGCAGAAGGGCCGTACAATGAGCAGTTCTTC. Translating it yields CASSPAEGPYNEQFF.

There are many counts of this clonotype. The chain combines TRBV28 with TRBJ2-7, with D perhaps TRBD2 (6 bases). The CDR3 sequence is 15 residues long. The V end lost 7 bases, the J end lost 3 bases, and 19 bases lay between the germline ends. Germline V lookup: CDR1 MDHEN, CDR2 SYDVKM. For the CDR3, the DNA is TGTGCCAGCATCAGCGCCGGGGGAGTCCTCTACGAGCAGTACTTC. Translating it yields CASISAGGVLYEQYF. Filled out from reference TRBV28 and TRBJ2-7, the complete variable domain reads DVKVTQSSRYLVKRTGEKVFLECVQDMDHENMFWYRQDPGLGLRLIYFSYDVKMKEKGDIPEGYSVSREKKERFSLILESASTNQTSMYLCASISAGGVLYEQYFGPGTRLTVT.

Many counts were recorded for this clonotype. The rearrangement joins TRBV6-5 to TRBJ2-7, with TRBD1 identical over 7 bases. With 5 bases clipped from V and 3 bases from J, the junction kept 10 bases outside the gene matches. This CDR3 has 15 residues. In germline, CDR1 is MNHEY, CDR2 SVGAGI. The CDR3 nucleotides are TGTGCCAGCAGTCCACGCGACCGGGACAGCTACGAGCAGTACTTC. Translated: CASSPRDRDSYEQYF.

This clonotype occurred many times. This chain uses TRBV5-1 with TRBJ2-3; tentatively, D is TRBD2 (5 bases). The V gene lost 4 bases and the J gene lost 0 bases, with 12 bases spanning the gap. Per the germline V gene, CDR1 is SGHRS and CDR2 is YFSETQ. This CDR3 is built from 15 residues. The CDR3 sequence: CASSADYSSTDTQYF. CDR3 nucleotide sequence: TGCGCCAGCAGCGCAGACTATTCTAGCACAGATACGCAGTATTTT.

This chain uses TRBV9 with TRBJ1-1; D may be TRBD1 (5 bases). CDR1 is SGDLS and CDR2 is YYNGEE in the germline V gene. This CDR3 is 16 amino acids long. The V end lost 3 bases, the J end lost 5 bases, and 20 bases lay between the germline ends. CDR3: CASSASGLGGGTEAFF. For the CDR3, the DNA is TGTGCCAGCAGCGCTTCGGGGTTGGGTGGGGGGACTGAAGCTTTCTTT.

This clonotype has at least ten counts. The rearrangement uses TRBV27 and TRBJ1-1; D might be TRBD1 (6 bases). Germline lookup yields CDR1 MNHEY and CDR2 SMNVEV (reference sequence). The CDR3 contains 13 residues. Trimming pared 7 bases from V and 3 bases from J, leaving 12 bases between. The CDR3: CASTRRGYTEAFF. The CDR3 DNA sequence: TGTGCCAGCACCCGCAGGGGTTACACTGAAGCTTTCTTT.

Many counts were recorded for this clonotype. The chain is built from TRBV10-3 and TRBJ2-1; 8 bases match TRBD1. The germline V gene has CDR1 ENHRY and CDR2 SYGVKD. CDR3 size: 12 residues. The V and J ends lost 10 bases and 8 bases, in that order; junction bases with no gene match: 7. CDR3 in DNA: TGTGCCACGACGACAGGGGCCGATGAGCAGTTCTTC. Its translation: CATTTGADEQFF.

This clonotype was seen many times. This chain uses TRBV29-1 with TRBJ1-1; tentatively, D is TRBD1 (5 bases). The germline V gene has CDR1 SQVTM and CDR2 ANQGSEA. V was trimmed by 4 bases and J by 8 bases, leaving 8 bases between them. The CDR3 runs 10 residues. The CDR3 protein is CSVVWGEAFF. Here the CDR3 DNA reads TGCAGCGTTGTATGGGGGGAAGCTTTCTTT.